Presented here are 4 T cell receptor beta chains from one specimen sequenced in a study of cytomegalovirus exposure and HLA in healthy donors. The PCR contained 60 Vbeta and 13 Jbeta primers. Repertoires were generated with immunoSEQ multiplex PCR, while TCRdb's copy carries only in-frame clones and drops some. The table records about 160,000 clones, roughly four fifths of them present only once. Sequencing was done on a sample of PBMCs. The source is a man between 45 and 60 years old in good health and CMV-seropositive.

This rearrangement joins TRBV28 to TRBJ2-1; 9 bases agree with TRBD2. This CDR3 is built from 16 residues. V gave up 6 bases and J gave up 2 bases; unmatched junction bases: 8. Germline V lookup: CDR1 MDHEN, CDR2 SYDVKM. The DNA of the CDR3 is TGTGCCAGCAGCTGGATAGCGGGGGAGGCCTACAATGAGCAGTTCTTC. Translating it yields CASSWIAGEAYNEQFF. The full variable domain, its missing parts supplied by reference TRBV28 and TRBJ2-1, is DVKVTQSSRYLVKRTGEKVFLECVQDMDHENMFWYRQDPGLGLRLIYFSYDVKMKEKGDIPEGYSVSREKKERFSLILESASTNQTSMYLCASSWIAGEAYNEQFFGPGTRLTVL.

This chain links TRBV4-3 with TRBJ2-6; D remains unclear. Germline CDR1 is LGHNA and CDR2 is YSLEER. V dropped 1 base and J dropped 1 base, with 17 bases sitting between them. This CDR3 contains 19 residues. CDR3 in amino acids: CASSQAIQRSPSGANVLTF. The CDR3 DNA sequence: TGCGCCAGCAGCCAAGCTATCCAGCGCAGTCCTTCTGGGGCCAACGTCCTGACTTTC.

The V and J genes are TRBV5-4 and TRBJ2-5, with 12 bases matching TRBD2. V lost 1 base and J lost 3; bases outside the gene matches: 1. The germline V gene has CDR1 SGHNT and CDR2 YYREEE (reference sequence). The CDR3 is 15 residues long. This CDR3 reads CASSLRLAGEETQYF. The CDR3 nucleotides are TGTGCCAGCAGCTTGAGACTAGCGGGGGAAGAGACCCAGTACTTC.

The CDR3 DNA follows: TGTGCCAGCAGCTTAGAGGGGAGCGGGTCCAAACTGTTTTTT. Encoded protein: CASSLEGSGSKLFF. The chain recombines TRBV11-2 with TRBJ1-4, with no clear D. The CDR3 covers 14 residues. Germline V CDR1 and CDR2: SGHAT, FQNNGV. The V end was cut by 0 bases, the J end by 11 bases, with 13 bases between.